This T cell receptor (beta chain) was observed in a study of T cells after yellow fever vaccination. MiXCR, run by TCRdb on the 5' RACE reads, gives a single entry per CDR3 protein. This table holds 450,000 to 600,000 distinct CDR3 sequences, roughly 14% found once. This clonotype was detected ten times or more. This clonotype originated in a young man who received the YFV17D yellow fever vaccine. The source material was PBMCs, sampled on the day of the yellow fever booster vaccination.

The CDR3 sequence is CASSPGIGVSGNNEQFF. The CDR3 DNA reads as TGTGCCAGCTCACCGGGGATAGGGGTTTCGGGAAACAATGAGCAGTTCTTC. This sequence joins TRBV18 and TRBJ2-1; D possibly matches TRBD1 or TRBD2 (5 bases each). CDR1 and CDR2 from the germline V gene are KGHSH and LQKENI. Trimming removed 3 bases at V and 5 bases at J, with 20 bases between. The length of the CDR3 is 17 residues.